This TCR beta chain came from a study of T-cell memory formation after mild COVID-19. TCRdb itself ran the 5' RACE reads through MiXCR, one entry per CDR3 protein. Here the sample spans about 440,000 distinct CDR3 sequences, over 15% being singletons. CDR1 and CDR2 from the germline V gene are SGHAT and FQNNGV. The length of the CDR3 is 13 residues. V was pared by 4 bases and J by 9 bases, with 6 bases of the junction left unmatched. This clonotype was detected only a few times. Sample: PBMCs or a T cell subset sorted from them (not recorded which). The chain uses TRBV11-2 and TRBJ2-4; 7 nucleotides align to TRBD1. This TCR was recovered from an adult woman who had mild COVID-19 (a few samples of this study predate the infection). Cell type and time point are not known. This CDR3 reads CASSSTGYAIQYF. The CDR3 nucleotides are TGTGCCAGCAGCTCGACAGGGTACGCCATTCAGTACTTC. Drawing the rest from reference TRBV11-2 and TRBJ2-4, the complete variable domain is EAGVAQSPRYKIIEKRQSVAFWCNPISGHATLYWYQQILGQGPKLLIQFQNNGVVDDSQLPKDRFSAERLKGVDSTLKIQPAKLEDSAVYLCASSSTGYAIQYFGAGTRLSVL.